The 29 T cell receptor beta chains reported below all come from one sample, sequenced in a study of T cell repertoires in cytomegalovirus infection. What these receptors recognize is not known. TCRdb called the reads again in MiXCR, with one record for every CDR3 protein. Here the sample spans about 920,000 distinct CDR3 sequences, approximately 31% being singletons. Here the sequenced sample was cultured CD8+ T cells from PBMCs, taken from culture after CMV antigen stimulation. The receptor source for this set is a human donor in good health (CMV status not recorded). Some clones in this sample may be carry-over from other donors' samples.

This clonotype was seen only a few times. The chain links TRBV27 to TRBJ2-4; D uncertain. Trimming cost V 2 bases and J 6 bases, with 5 bases left between them. CDR3 length: 12 residues. Germline-derived CDR1 and CDR2 are MNHEY and SMNVEV (reference sequence). The DNA of the CDR3 is TGTGCCAGCAGTTTACCCGGAAACATTCAGTACTTC. It codes for CASSLPGNIQYF.

The chain carries TRBV4-2 and TRBJ2-5; D might be TRBD1 (7 bases). V was cut by 2 bases and J by 1 base, with 14 bases left in between. The length of the CDR3 is 16 residues. CDR1 is LGHNA, CDR2 YNFKEQ, per germline. The CDR3 nucleotides are TGTGCCAGCAGCCAATCGGCAGGGGGGATCCAAGAGACCCAGTACTTC. It specifies CASSQSAGGIQETQYF.

In its sample, this clonotype was seen once. The chain combines TRBV15 with TRBJ1-6; weak D call: TRBD1 (5 bases). This CDR3 has 18 amino acids. V was cut by 3 bases and J by 0 bases, with 15 bases left in between. Germline V gene sequence: CDR1 LNHNV, CDR2 YYDKDF (reference sequence). CDR3 amino acids: CATSSTRDGSSYNSPLHF. For the CDR3, the DNA is TGTGCCACCAGCAGCACCAGGGACGGGAGCTCCTATAATTCACCCCTCCACTTT.

This clonotype has ten or more counts. The chain carries TRBV7-6 and TRBJ2-1; 9 bases map to TRBD2. This CDR3 comprises 15 residues. The junction had 4 bases not matched to a gene; V was cut back by 2 bases and J by 5 bases. Germline V lookup: CDR1 SGHVS, CDR2 FNYEAQ. The CDR3 DNA reads TGTGCCAGCAGCTTATTAGCGGGGGAAAACAATGAGCAGTTCTTC. It yields the protein CASSLLAGENNEQFF.

This clonotype was seen at least ten times. The V call is TRBV7-2, the J call TRBJ2-1, with D perhaps TRBD1 (6 bases). The germline CDR1 and CDR2 sequences are SGHTA and FQGNSA. The ends were cut back, 2 bases at V and 7 bases at J, with 9 bases in the middle. The CDR3 length is 13 residues. The CDR3 DNA is TGTGCCAGCAGCTTAAGGGGACAAAATGAGCAGTTCTTC. It codes for CASSLRGQNEQFF.

This clonotype has a handful of counts. The chain is built from TRBV7-9 and TRBJ2-6; 9 bases fit TRBD1. The germline gives CDR1 SEHNR, CDR2 FQNEAQ (reference sequence). Trimming took 7 bases from V and 3 from J; bases not matched to a gene: 22. This CDR3 has 21 residues. The CDR3: CASTQKYQPGQGTLGANVLTF. Here the CDR3 DNA reads TGTGCCAGCACCCAAAAGTACCAACCGGGACAGGGAACTCTTGGGGCCAACGTCCTGACTTTC.

This clonotype was picked up one time. The V gene is TRBV12-3 or TRBV12-4, the J gene TRBJ2-2; TRBD1 might be the D (5 bases). V was cut by 1 base and J by 6 bases, with 9 bases left in between. CDR3 size: 14 residues. Here the CDR3 reads CASSLGREAGELFF. CDR3 DNA sequence: TGTGCCAGCAGTTTAGGCAGGGAAGCCGGGGAGCTGTTTTTT.

The genes are TRBV27 and TRBJ2-3; D gene ambiguous. The CDR3 has 16 amino acids. V lost 5 bases and J 0 bases, leaving 15 bases between the germline ends. CDR1 and CDR2 (germline): MNHEY, SMNVEV (reference sequence). CDR3 residues: CASSRSGLASTDTQYF. As DNA, the CDR3 is TGTGCCAGCAGTAGATCCGGGCTTGCTAGCACAGATACGCAGTATTTT.

As for this clonotype: A much larger clone lies a single base off, so this may be a read error. The V gene is TRBV7-6, the J gene TRBJ2-1; TRBD2 matches at 8 bases. Germline values: CDR1 SGHVS, CDR2 FNYEAQ. The CDR3 has 17 residues. The CDR3, as DNA: TGTGTCAGCAGCTTATACATAGCGGGGAGCTCCTACAATGAGCAGTTCTTC. As protein: CVSSLYIAGSSYNEQFF.

DNA for the CDR3: TGTGCCAGCAGCTTAGGAGTAGGGACAGTCAACTCCTACGAGCAGTACTTC. Its protein is CASSLGVGTVNSYEQYF. The chain employs TRBV7-6 and TRBJ2-7; 7 nucleotides line up with TRBD1. Germline V gene sequence: CDR1 SGHVS, CDR2 FNYEAQ. CDR3 length: 17 amino acids. J gave up 0 bases and V 1 base, and 9 bases lay outside the gene matches.

V and J are TRBV12-3 or TRBV12-4 and TRBJ1-5; no firm D call. The CDR3 runs 15 residues. The ends were cut back, 4 bases at V and 0 bases at J, with 10 bases in the middle. CDR3 bases: TGTGCCAGCAGTTCCACATTTGATAGCAATCAGCCCCAGCATTTT. Protein product: CASSSTFDSNQPQHF.

This clonotype was detected many times. The V call is TRBV7-2, the J call TRBJ2-5, with D hard to call. This CDR3 is built from 14 residues. V was trimmed by 5 bases and J by 2 bases, leaving 12 bases between them. Per germline, CDR1 SGHTA and CDR2 FQGNSA. The CDR3 here is CASSQYSRQETQYF. The CDR3 DNA follows: TGTGCCAGCAGCCAGTACAGCAGACAAGAGACCCAGTACTTC.

V gene TRBV27 combines with J gene TRBJ2-1; the D gene is possibly TRBD2 (7 bases). The last part of the DNA fits TRBJ2-7 better; the J call may be wrong. In germline, CDR1 is MNHEY, CDR2 SMNVEV (reference sequence). CDR3 size: 15 residues. This CDR3 reads CATRSAGWGGNEQYF. The DNA for the CDR3 is TGTGCCACTCGGTCTGCAGGGTGGGGGGGCAATGAGCAGTACTTC.

The V call is TRBV7-6, the J call TRBJ1-4, with D uncertain. The CDR3 loop spans 13 amino acids. The V gene lost 6 bases and the J gene lost 8 bases, with 13 bases spanning the gap. Germline CDR1 SGHVS, CDR2 FNYEAQ. CDR3 amino acids: CASRAGVGEKLFF. Here the CDR3 DNA reads TGTGCCAGCAGGGCGGGTGTTGGAGAAAAACTGTTTTTT.

CDR3 in amino acids: CASRISYNEQFF. CDR3 DNA sequence: TGTGCCAGCAGAATTTCCTACAATGAGCAGTTCTTC. V usage is TRBV27 and J usage is TRBJ2-1; D unclear. Germline V CDR1 and CDR2: MNHEY, SMNVEV (reference sequence). This CDR3 is built from 12 residues. Trimming pared 6 bases from V and 1 base from J, leaving 4 bases between.

The sample holds a few counts of this clonotype. CDR3 coding DNA: TGTGCCAGCAGTTCGGGGGCTATGGGCTACACCTTC. This gives the protein CASSSGAMGYTF. V gene TRBV12-3 or TRBV12-4 combines with J gene TRBJ1-2; D might be TRBD1 (6 bases). Deletions cut 4 bases from V and 8 bases from J, with 11 bases between. The CDR3 is 12 residues long.

The chain uses TRBV2 and TRBJ2-2, with no clear D. The CDR3 covers 13 residues. V lost 8 bases to trimming and J lost 0 bases, with 7 bases between them. CDR1 is SNHLY, CDR2 FYNNEI, per germline. Here the CDR3 DNA reads TGTGCCAGCGGCCGGGCGAACACCGGGGAGCTGTTTTTT. Translation gives CASGRANTGELFF.

This clonotype was detected only a few times. The genes are TRBV12-3 or TRBV12-4 and TRBJ2-1, with TRBD2 matching over 7 bases. This CDR3 is 15 amino acids long. After removal of 7 bases from V and 9 bases from J, the junction contained 15 bases not matched to a gene. The CDR3 DNA follows: TGTGCCAGCACTCCCCCTGGGGTGGGAGGGAGTGAGCAGTTCTTC. This gives the protein CASTPPGVGGSEQFF.

The gene calls are TRBV6-6 and TRBJ1-5, with D possibly matching TRBD1 (5 bases). This CDR3 region has 12 residues. Trimming cost V 0 bases and J 11 bases, with 8 bases left between them. Germline CDR1 is MNHNY and CDR2 is SVGAGI (reference sequence). CDR3 nucleotide sequence: TGTGCCAGCAGTTACTCGACAGAAGCCCAGCATTTT. Its protein product is CASSYSTEAQHF.

Remarks on this clonotype: Relative to the germline gene, one junction end is altered; a read error may explain this. J is TRBJ2-7 and V is TRBV12-5; maybe TRBD2 (5 bases). CDR1 is LGHNT and CDR2 is FRNRAP in the germline V gene. This CDR3 has 12 amino acids. The chain's CDR3 is CTSGLGSHEQYF. DNA of the CDR3: TGTACTAGTGGTTTGGGGTCCCACGAGCAGTACTTC.

This clonotype has a handful of counts. The chain uses TRBV7-9 and TRBJ2-7, with 8 bases identical to TRBD1. The germline gives CDR1 SEHNR, CDR2 FQNEAQ (reference sequence). J gave up 3 bases and V 4 bases, and 2 bases lay outside the gene matches. The CDR3 has 13 residues. Here the CDR3 reads CASSSGGIYEQYF. CDR3 in DNA: TGTGCCAGCAGCTCAGGGGGCATCTACGAGCAGTACTTC.

To note about this clonotype: One junction end does not reproduce the germline sequence, and a read error may be involved. The chain has TRBV5-1 and TRBJ2-7, with D tentatively TRBD1 (5 bases). Per the germline V gene, CDR1 is SGHRS and CDR2 is YFSETQ. The CDR3 consists of 13 residues. CDR3 protein: CASSQGARYEQYF. As DNA, the CDR3 is TGCGCCAGCAGCCAGGGCGCTCGCTACGAACAGTACTTC.

The rearrangement joins TRBV27 to TRBJ2-2; no reliable D call. CDR3 size: 15 residues. The ends were cut back, 1 base at V and 0 bases at J, with 6 bases in the middle. The germline V gene has CDR1 MNHEY and CDR2 SMNVEV (reference sequence). The CDR3 nucleotides read TGTGCCAGCAGTTTATTGCGGACGAACACCGGGGAGCTGTTTTTT. Translated, it gives CASSLLRTNTGELFF.

With respect to this clonotype: A read error may be the cause here, since a much bigger clone is one base away. The CDR3 loop is CVSQGQGGSPLHF. CDR3 DNA sequence: TGTGTCAGCCAGGGACAGGGGGGGTCACCCCTCCACTTT. The chain employs TRBV7-9 and TRBJ1-6; 11 positions agree with TRBD1. There are 13 residues in the CDR3. Per the germline V gene, CDR1 is SEHNR and CDR2 is FQNEAQ (reference sequence).

The chain employs TRBV19 and TRBJ2-1; 8 bases map to TRBD2. The CDR3 spans 15 residues. Germline V gene sequence: CDR1 LNHDA, CDR2 SQIVND (reference sequence). The ends lost 8 bases at V and 8 bases at J; junction bases unmatched: 14. The CDR3 loop reads CASDYSGTPGDEQFF. The CDR3 DNA reads as TGTGCCAGTGATTATAGCGGGACCCCCGGGGATGAGCAGTTCTTC.

This chain links TRBV24-1 with TRBJ1-1; 8 bases agree with TRBD1. The V gene's germline CDR1 is KGHDR and CDR2 SFDVKD. J gave up 0 bases and V 3 bases, and 14 bases lay outside the gene matches. The CDR3 spans 19 residues. CDR3 coding DNA: TGTGCCACCAGTGATCGAAAATCAGGGGGCCTGGGGATGAACACTGAAGCTTTCTTT. This encodes CATSDRKSGGLGMNTEAFF.

This clonotype came up a few times. J is TRBJ1-1 and V is TRBV6-1; the D is unclear. This CDR3 has 15 residues. Germline V gives CDR1 MNHNS, CDR2 SASEGT. Trimming shortened V by 4 bases and J by 0 bases, and 12 bases separated the two germline ends. The CDR3 DNA reads as TGTGCCAGCAGTGCCAGGAAAAACATGAACACTGAAGCTTTCTTT. This gives the protein CASSARKNMNTEAFF.

The chain links TRBV20-1 to TRBJ2-3, with D maybe TRBD1 (6 bases). Germline values: CDR1 DFQATT, CDR2 SNEGSKA (reference sequence). The CDR3 spans 13 residues. V shed 3 bases and J shed 2 bases, with 9 bases lying between them. The CDR3 loop reads CSASRQATDTQYF. The CDR3 DNA follows: TGCAGTGCTAGCAGACAGGCCACAGATACGCAGTATTTT.

This sequence joins TRBV5-6 and TRBJ1-4, with no clear D. This CDR3 is built from 14 residues. With 2 bases removed from V and 6 bases from J, the gap between germline ends came to 11 bases. Germline CDR1 SGHDT, CDR2 YYEEEE. The CDR3: CASSFGRPHEKLFF. CDR3 bases: TGTGCCAGCAGCTTTGGTAGACCTCATGAAAAACTGTTTTTT. The entire variable domain, with the rest obtained from reference TRBV5-6 and TRBJ1-4, is as follows: DAGVTQSPTHLIKTRGQQVTLRCSPKSGHDTVSWYQQALGQGPQFIFQYYEEEERQRGNFPDRFSGHQFPNYSSELNVNALLLGDSALYLCASSFGRPHEKLFFGSGTQLSVL.